These 4 T cell receptor beta chains originate from one sample sequenced in a study of CD8 T cells in Susac syndrome. An input of roughly 0.45 to 1 ug of RNA was subjected to reverse transcription using random hexamers. TCRdb re-called the immunoSEQ multiplex PCR reads through MiXCR, storing one row per CDR3 protein. Among about 180,000 distinct CDR3 sequences listed, approximately 94% were seen once. Sequencing was done on a sample of CD4+ T cells from PBMCs. The receptors were gathered from a human donor with Susac syndrome.

The V and J genes are TRBV7-2 and TRBJ2-3; no clear D gene. There are 12 residues in the CDR3. The germline V gene has CDR1 SGHTA and CDR2 FQGNSA. V was shortened by 4 bases and J by 6 bases, with 8 bases between the two germline ends. CDR3 DNA sequence: TGTGCCAGCAGCTATGGCTTCGATACGCAGTATTTT. Its protein is CASSYGFDTQYF.

V gene TRBV9 combines with J gene TRBJ1-1, with D possibly matching TRBD1 (5 bases). This CDR3 has 14 residues. V lost 1 base and J 4 bases, leaving 11 bases between the germline ends. CDR1 SGDLS and CDR2 YYNGEE come from the germline V gene. CDR3 bases: TGTGCCAGCAGCGTACTTGGGGGTAGCACTGAAGCTTTCTTT. It is translated as CASSVLGGSTEAFF.

The V and J genes are TRBV9 and TRBJ2-3; 13 bases map to TRBD2. The CDR3 covers 16 residues. Germline CDR1 SGDLS, CDR2 YYNGEE. The ends lost 0 bases at V and 8 bases at J; junction bases unmatched: 6. The chain's CDR3 is CASSVVGTSGTGTQYF. For the CDR3, the DNA is TGTGCCAGCAGCGTAGTCGGGACTAGCGGGACGGGTACGCAGTATTTT.

The chain couples TRBV5-4 to TRBJ2-2; D is undetermined. CDR1 is SGHNT, CDR2 YYREEE, per germline (reference sequence). This CDR3 region has 15 residues. V lost 7 bases and J lost 4, with 17 bases in between. This CDR3 is CASSPQEQTTGELFF. The CDR3, as DNA: TGTGCCAGCTCCCCCCAAGAACAGACCACCGGGGAGCTGTTTTTT.